This T cell receptor beta chain stems from a study of identical twins (dated by TCRdb to the mid-2010s). Background on the whole study: TCR alpha and beta repertoires from monozygotic twins, unrelated adults of various ages and cord blood were deep-sequenced to test whether fetal clonotypes persist. Replicate twin experiments were performed at different times using different library preparation protocols to rule out contamination. On the study overall, not on this receptor specifically: Zero-insertion analyses could be partly confounded by invariant T cells such as MAIT and iNKT, although diverse VJ usage argued against such confounding for most clonotypes. Recombination models systematically underestimated out-of-frame TCR alpha sharing in monozygotic twins but agreed with sharing between unrelated individuals. The excess sharing between twins in beta out-of-frame sequences was weaker because fewer shared sequences reduced the signal-to-noise ratio. Because the same donors could not be followed over many years, the conclusions relied on cross-sectional statistical analysis. Compared with coincidental sharing between unrelated individuals, out-of-frame TCR alpha sequences shared between twins showed an excess of sequences with low generation probability. Fewer insertions were carried by abundant cord blood beta clonotypes; a weaker similar trend was observed in young adult naive repertoires, while no such trend was observed in memory repertoires.

CDR1 SEHNR and CDR2 FQNEAQ were looked up in the germline V gene (reference sequence). Inclusive of the bounding cysteine and phenylalanine, the CDR3 is 13 residues long. The kept DNA is CDR3 alone, 39 bases in frame from the first base. V loses 7 bases, J loses 10 bases, and the germline ends lie 17 bases apart. Regarding this clonotype: Its target antigen remains unknown. Nothing much larger sits one base from this clone, and base qualities are not available.

All donors were healthy Caucasians. Three pairs of female monozygotic twins, all aged roughly 18 to 29 years, were included in the twin cohort. CD4+ and CD8+ T cell populations were isolated with positive isolation kits from Invitrogen. Receptors were amplified or captured by 5' RACE. The sequencer was an Illumina HiSeq 2000. A universal primer binding site was introduced by template switching, and a unique molecular identifier was present in the final cDNA, enabling accurate counting of TCR cDNA molecules. First-strand cDNA for TCR alpha and beta chains was synthesized from specific primers in the conserved constant-segment region. To control for contamination, every cDNA library carried two barcodes: a SMART-Mk sample barcode plus Illumina barcodes. TruSeq adapter sequences and Illumina sample barcodes were added in two successive PCR steps. The TCR alpha and beta cDNA libraries were sequenced on the Illumina HiSeq platform using custom primers. The published analysis was carried out like this. Raw reads were processed with MiGEC to extract unique molecular identifiers, and MiXCR was used to determine CDR3 positions. Recombination models were inferred per individual with the repgenHMM and IGoR tools using an EM algorithm. Shared clonotype analysis was performed with the tcR package in R, normalizing sharing by the product of cloneset sizes. To study raw recombination without the effects of thymic and clonal selection, out-of-frame nonproductive sequences were analyzed. TCRdb trimmed the raw reads at Q25, called clones with MiXCR and kept productive beta chains. Entries that share a CDR3 protein sequence are merged under the most common genes and DNA. The V and J calls reflect TCRdb's pipeline rather than the authors' work. A total of about 480,000 distinct CDR3 sequences appear in this sample, approximately 14% of them only once. The ten largest clones capture 0.5% to 0.65% of the sample.

These data also featured in a second study, about yellow fever vaccine responses in identical twins. The other study reports the following: According to the authors, in identical twins the way T cells responded to vaccination appeared partly convergent and partly personalized. In identical twins, the study followed T cell clones that responded to the vaccine with precision.

The origin of this receptor is a woman aged 18-30 years in good health. Sequencing was carried out using CD4+ T cells sorted from blood. This chain joins TRBV7-9 to TRBJ2-1; the D gene is perhaps TRBD1, from 5 matching bases. The CDR3 reads as follows: CASTKVGAPEQFF. The DNA is TGTGCCAGCACCAAGGTTGGGGCACCGGAGCAGTTCTTC.